This entry concerns a single TCR beta chain. Only in-frame clones appear in the TCRdb table, and some are missing; sequencing was by immunoSEQ multiplex PCR. The table records 120,000 or so clones, approximately 90% of them present only once. The sample comes from a study of T cell responses to AZD1222 COVID-19 vaccine. The germline V gene encodes CDR1 SGHNT and CDR2 YYREEE (reference sequence). Trimming pared 0 bases from V and 1 base from J, leaving 11 bases between. The CDR3 consists of 16 residues. Sequencing used peripheral blood, obtained on day 0 of AZD1222 vaccination. The receptor comes from an adult in good health. This sequence joins TRBV5-4 and TRBJ2-4, with D tentatively TRBD1 (5 bases). The CDR3 reads CASSLGQGMAKNIQYF. The CDR3 region has the DNA TGTGCCAGCAGCTTGGGGCAGGGTATGGCCAAAAACATTCAGTACTTC.